These 8 T cell receptor beta chains came from one sample sequenced in a study of blood T cell repertoires in COVID-19. Method: immunoSEQ multiplex PCR; TCRdb's copy keeps in-frame clones and lacks some. This sample yields a few hundred thousand clones, of which roughly 80% are seen a single time; 5% belongs to the top ten. Sequencing input: PBMCs or T cells enriched from blood (not recorded which). The receptors were sampled from a man aged 35 to 55 who had been exposed to COVID-19.

The chain employs TRBV7-3 and TRBJ2-5; D is possibly TRBD2 (5 bases). V lost 1 base to trimming and J lost 2 bases, with 11 bases between them. CDR1 is SGHTA, CDR2 FQGTGA, per germline. The CDR3 extends over 15 amino acids. CDR3 coding DNA: TGTGCCAGCAGCTTAAACGGCGGGCTGCAAGAGACCCAGTACTTC. It yields the protein CASSLNGGLQETQYF.

The chain employs TRBV9 and TRBJ2-7; D gene ambiguous. The CDR3 has 12 residues. Germline V lookup: CDR1 SGDLS, CDR2 YYNGEE. V was trimmed by 4 bases and J by 4 bases, leaving 9 bases between them. CDR3 nucleotide sequence: TGTGCCAGCAGCCGGTCTCTATACGAGCAGTACTTC. Protein product: CASSRSLYEQYF.

The V gene is TRBV7-2, the J gene TRBJ2-5; 14 bases align to TRBD2. The ends lost 7 bases at V and 10 bases at J; junction bases unmatched: 5. Germline CDR1 is SGHTA and CDR2 is FQGNSA. There are 13 residues in the CDR3. The CDR3 nucleotides are TGTGCCAGCACGGGACTAGCGGGAGTACTCCAGTACTTC. This codes for CASTGLAGVLQYF.

This chain connects TRBV6-5 to TRBJ1-2; D not certain. Germline CDR1 and CDR2: MNHEY and SVGAGI. Trimming took off 8 bases at V and 1 base at J, with 8 bases between the two ends. CDR3 length: 12 amino acids. CDR3 protein: CASVSFNYGYTF. The CDR3, as DNA: TGTGCCAGCGTTTCTTTTAACTATGGCTACACCTTC.

The genes are TRBV10-2 and TRBJ2-7; 11 bases are a match to TRBD2. Germline loops: CDR1 WSHSY, CDR2 SAAADI. CDR3 length equals 13 residues. Losses at the gene ends were 6 bases for V and 4 bases for J; bases not matched to a gene: 2. CDR3 loop: CASSPSGRYEQYF. CDR3 DNA: TGCGCCAGCAGCCCTAGCGGGAGGTACGAGCAGTACTTC.

CDR3 bases: TGCGCCAGCAGCTCTACTAGTGGATCGGGCACAGATACGCAGTATTTT. This sequence encodes CASSSTSGSGTDTQYF. The gene calls are TRBV5-1 and TRBJ2-3, with a tentative D call TRBD2 (5 bases). Germline V CDR1 and CDR2: SGHRS, YFSETQ. The CDR3 is 16 amino acids. V dropped 3 bases and J dropped 1 base, with 15 bases sitting between them.

The count of this clone is one. CDR3 residues: CASGGDDNEQFF. The CDR3 coding sequence is TGTGCCAGCGGCGGAGACGACAATGAGCAGTTCTTC. The rearrangement links TRBV2 to TRBJ2-1; D uncertain. The CDR3 has 12 amino acids. The ends were cut back, 8 bases at V and 5 bases at J, with 10 bases in the middle. Germline values: CDR1 SNHLY, CDR2 FYNNEI.

The genes are TRBV29-1 and TRBJ1-2, with 7 bases lining up with TRBD1. The germline V gene encodes CDR1 SQVTM and CDR2 ANQGSEA. The CDR3 has 12 residues. Trimming cost V 3 bases and J 3 bases; bases outside gene matches: 1. The CDR3, as DNA: TGCAGCGTTGATGACAGGGACTATGGCTACACCTTC. Its translation: CSVDDRDYGYTF.